Listed here are 8 T cell receptor beta chains from one sample, sequenced in a study of type 1 and type 2 diabetes patients. Amplification started from genomic DNA. Multiplex PCR with 30 forward and 13 reverse primers amplified the TCR beta CDR3. MiXCR, applied by TCRdb to the multiplex PCR reads, yields one record per CDR3 protein. The sample lists about 290,000 distinct CDR3 sequences, 40% to 50% occurring once. Sequencing input: peripheral blood mononuclear cells (PBMCs). The receptors derive from a man aged 18 to 29 with type 2 diabetes.

As for this clonotype: A read error may be the cause here, since a much bigger clone is one base away. CDR3 in amino acids: CAISGDGKLFF. The CDR3 DNA follows: TGTGCCATCAGTGGCGACGGGAAGCTGTTTTTT. The rearrangement joins TRBV2 to TRBJ2-2; D might be TRBD2 (5 bases). The CDR3 sequence is 11 residues long. CDR1 is SNHLY, CDR2 FYNNEI, per germline.

This clonotype was observed a few times. This rearrangement joins TRBV24-1 to TRBJ2-7; 9 nucleotides align to TRBD2. The germline gives CDR1 KGHDR, CDR2 SFDVKD. V dropped 4 bases and J dropped 4; count of bases not matched to a gene: 13. The CDR3 loop spans 17 amino acids. This chain's CDR3 is CATSEPSIAGVEYEQYF. DNA of the CDR3: TGTGCCACCAGTGAACCCTCAATAGCGGGGGTCGAGTACGAGCAGTACTTC.

Note on this clonotype: A much larger clone differs by one base, so this may be a read error. The CDR3 reads CAWSTGYGCTF. The CDR3 DNA is TGTGCCTGGAGTACAGGCTATGGCTGCACCTTC. The chain recombines TRBV30 with TRBJ1-2; D perhaps matches TRBD1 (5 bases). This CDR3 spans 11 amino acids. Per germline, CDR1 GTSNPN and CDR2 SVGIG (reference sequence).

This clonotype was seen a few times. The V gene is TRBV6-6, the J gene TRBJ2-7; TRBD1 matches at 9 bases. The CDR3 loop spans 16 amino acids. V dropped 0 bases and J dropped 6; count of bases not matched to a gene: 9. CDR1 and CDR2 (germline): MNHNY, SVGAGI (reference sequence). CDR3 coding DNA: TGTGCCAGCAGTTACTCCTCGGGGGGACAGGGAGGCGAGCAGTACTTC. Translation: CASSYSSGGQGGEQYF.

The V and J genes are TRBV2 and TRBJ2-1, with 8 bases that match TRBD1. CDR3 length: 15 amino acids. V shed 8 bases, J shed 4 bases, and the junction held 10 bases outside the gene matches. CDR1 is SNHLY, CDR2 FYNNEI, per germline. CDR3 loop: CASAMGQALYNEQFF. The CDR3 coding sequence is TGTGCCAGCGCAATGGGACAGGCACTATACAATGAGCAGTTCTTC.

A note on this clonotype: It may be a read error: a sequence one base away is much more abundant. The CDR3 loop reads CASGVAGSLSYEQYF. CDR3 coding DNA: TGCGCCAGCGGTGTAGCGGGATCGCTCTCCTACGAGCAGTACTTC. The J gene is TRBJ2-7, the V gene TRBV10-2, with 8 bases identical to TRBD2. V trimming: 8 bases; J trimming: 0 bases; junction bases outside the gene matches: 9. Germline loops: CDR1 WSHSY, CDR2 SAAADI. CDR3 length: 15 amino acids.

The table lists this clonotype with a count of one. J is TRBJ1-1 and V is TRBV28; D gene uncertain. CDR1 is MDHEN and CDR2 is SYDVKM in the germline V gene. The V and J ends lost 5 bases and 4 bases respectively, with 14 bases between them. The CDR3 spans 14 residues. This CDR3 reads CASSPSEEITEAFF. CDR3 nucleotide sequence: TGTGCCAGCAGTCCATCCGAAGAAATCACTGAAGCTTTCTTT. The full variable domain, in which reference TRBV28 and TRBJ1-1 provide the parts outside the CDR3, is DVKVTQSSRYLVKRTGEKVFLECVQDMDHENMFWYRQDPGLGLRLIYFSYDVKMKEKGDIPEGYSVSREKKERFSLILESASTNQTSMYLCASSPSEEITEAFFGQGTRLTVV.

Note on this clonotype: At one boundary the junction diverges from the germline segment, which might be a read error. CDR3 region: CASSTHPISQGTQYF. CDR3 bases: TGTGCCAGCAGCACCCATCCTATATCGCAAGGGACCCAGTACTTC. The genes are TRBV7-7 and TRBJ2-5; D ambiguous. The germline CDR1 and CDR2 sequences are SSHAT and FNYEAQ (reference sequence). The CDR3 has 15 amino acids.